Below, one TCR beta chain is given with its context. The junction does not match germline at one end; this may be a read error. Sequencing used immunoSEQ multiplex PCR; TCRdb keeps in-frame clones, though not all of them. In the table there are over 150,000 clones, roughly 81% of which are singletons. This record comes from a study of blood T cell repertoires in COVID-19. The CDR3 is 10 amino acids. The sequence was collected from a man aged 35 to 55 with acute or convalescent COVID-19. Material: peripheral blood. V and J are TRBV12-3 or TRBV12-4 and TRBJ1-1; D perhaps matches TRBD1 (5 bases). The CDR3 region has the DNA TGTGCCAGCACCTGGGGGGAACAGGTCTTT. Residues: CASTWGEQVF.